The T cell receptor beta chain under discussion was sequenced for a study of human T cells and chemical hapten exposure. Across the whole study: Each week of the roughly 24-week study, patients had diphenylcyclopropenone applied to the scalp. Points from the study as a whole: Healthy people's immune response may differ from that of the donors, who had alopecia. Patch test scores rose with PT1 expanded TCR counts, a positive correlation.

The table lists this clonotype with many counts. Its antigen is not identified. Time point denoted: patch test 2, 6 weeks after DPC sensitization. Treatment in this sample: therapeutic diphenylcyclopropenone sensitization with weekly scalp DPC. Unfractionated whole blood yielded the extracted total RNA. Donors were 18 to 70-year-old alopecia patients suitable for DPC. Trimming cost V 3 bases and J 0 bases, with 3 bases left between them. The CDR3 sequence is 12 residues long. Germline CDR1 MDHEN, CDR2 SYDVKM. Each CDR3 protein is one row after TCRdb ran MiXCR on the RACE reads. The sample lists about 42,000 distinct CDR3 sequences; approximately 10% were seen once.

V and J are TRBV28 and TRBJ2-7, with D uncertain. The material sequenced was whole blood, taken in connection with sensitization to the hapten diphenylcyclopropenone (DPC). This sequence was found in a young woman with alopecia areata. Some clones in this sample may be carry-over from other donors' samples. DNA of the CDR3: TGTGCCAGCAGTTTCAGCTCCTACGAGCAGTACTTC. Its protein product is CASSFSSYEQYF.